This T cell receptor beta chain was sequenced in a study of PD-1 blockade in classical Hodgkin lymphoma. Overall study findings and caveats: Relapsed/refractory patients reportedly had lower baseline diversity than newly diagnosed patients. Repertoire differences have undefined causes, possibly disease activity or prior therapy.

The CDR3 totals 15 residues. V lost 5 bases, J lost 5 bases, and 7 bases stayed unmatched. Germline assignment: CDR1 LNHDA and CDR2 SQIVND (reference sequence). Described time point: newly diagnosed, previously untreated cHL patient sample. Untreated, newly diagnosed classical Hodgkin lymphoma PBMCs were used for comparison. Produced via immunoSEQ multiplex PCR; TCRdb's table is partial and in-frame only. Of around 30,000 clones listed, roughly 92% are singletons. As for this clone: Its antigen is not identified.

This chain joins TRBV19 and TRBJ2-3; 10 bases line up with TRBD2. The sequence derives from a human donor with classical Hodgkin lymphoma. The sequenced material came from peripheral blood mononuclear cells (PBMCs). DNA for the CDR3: TGTGCCAGTAGTGTAATAGCGGGAGGCCGAGATACGCAGTATTTT. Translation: CASSVIAGGRDTQYF.